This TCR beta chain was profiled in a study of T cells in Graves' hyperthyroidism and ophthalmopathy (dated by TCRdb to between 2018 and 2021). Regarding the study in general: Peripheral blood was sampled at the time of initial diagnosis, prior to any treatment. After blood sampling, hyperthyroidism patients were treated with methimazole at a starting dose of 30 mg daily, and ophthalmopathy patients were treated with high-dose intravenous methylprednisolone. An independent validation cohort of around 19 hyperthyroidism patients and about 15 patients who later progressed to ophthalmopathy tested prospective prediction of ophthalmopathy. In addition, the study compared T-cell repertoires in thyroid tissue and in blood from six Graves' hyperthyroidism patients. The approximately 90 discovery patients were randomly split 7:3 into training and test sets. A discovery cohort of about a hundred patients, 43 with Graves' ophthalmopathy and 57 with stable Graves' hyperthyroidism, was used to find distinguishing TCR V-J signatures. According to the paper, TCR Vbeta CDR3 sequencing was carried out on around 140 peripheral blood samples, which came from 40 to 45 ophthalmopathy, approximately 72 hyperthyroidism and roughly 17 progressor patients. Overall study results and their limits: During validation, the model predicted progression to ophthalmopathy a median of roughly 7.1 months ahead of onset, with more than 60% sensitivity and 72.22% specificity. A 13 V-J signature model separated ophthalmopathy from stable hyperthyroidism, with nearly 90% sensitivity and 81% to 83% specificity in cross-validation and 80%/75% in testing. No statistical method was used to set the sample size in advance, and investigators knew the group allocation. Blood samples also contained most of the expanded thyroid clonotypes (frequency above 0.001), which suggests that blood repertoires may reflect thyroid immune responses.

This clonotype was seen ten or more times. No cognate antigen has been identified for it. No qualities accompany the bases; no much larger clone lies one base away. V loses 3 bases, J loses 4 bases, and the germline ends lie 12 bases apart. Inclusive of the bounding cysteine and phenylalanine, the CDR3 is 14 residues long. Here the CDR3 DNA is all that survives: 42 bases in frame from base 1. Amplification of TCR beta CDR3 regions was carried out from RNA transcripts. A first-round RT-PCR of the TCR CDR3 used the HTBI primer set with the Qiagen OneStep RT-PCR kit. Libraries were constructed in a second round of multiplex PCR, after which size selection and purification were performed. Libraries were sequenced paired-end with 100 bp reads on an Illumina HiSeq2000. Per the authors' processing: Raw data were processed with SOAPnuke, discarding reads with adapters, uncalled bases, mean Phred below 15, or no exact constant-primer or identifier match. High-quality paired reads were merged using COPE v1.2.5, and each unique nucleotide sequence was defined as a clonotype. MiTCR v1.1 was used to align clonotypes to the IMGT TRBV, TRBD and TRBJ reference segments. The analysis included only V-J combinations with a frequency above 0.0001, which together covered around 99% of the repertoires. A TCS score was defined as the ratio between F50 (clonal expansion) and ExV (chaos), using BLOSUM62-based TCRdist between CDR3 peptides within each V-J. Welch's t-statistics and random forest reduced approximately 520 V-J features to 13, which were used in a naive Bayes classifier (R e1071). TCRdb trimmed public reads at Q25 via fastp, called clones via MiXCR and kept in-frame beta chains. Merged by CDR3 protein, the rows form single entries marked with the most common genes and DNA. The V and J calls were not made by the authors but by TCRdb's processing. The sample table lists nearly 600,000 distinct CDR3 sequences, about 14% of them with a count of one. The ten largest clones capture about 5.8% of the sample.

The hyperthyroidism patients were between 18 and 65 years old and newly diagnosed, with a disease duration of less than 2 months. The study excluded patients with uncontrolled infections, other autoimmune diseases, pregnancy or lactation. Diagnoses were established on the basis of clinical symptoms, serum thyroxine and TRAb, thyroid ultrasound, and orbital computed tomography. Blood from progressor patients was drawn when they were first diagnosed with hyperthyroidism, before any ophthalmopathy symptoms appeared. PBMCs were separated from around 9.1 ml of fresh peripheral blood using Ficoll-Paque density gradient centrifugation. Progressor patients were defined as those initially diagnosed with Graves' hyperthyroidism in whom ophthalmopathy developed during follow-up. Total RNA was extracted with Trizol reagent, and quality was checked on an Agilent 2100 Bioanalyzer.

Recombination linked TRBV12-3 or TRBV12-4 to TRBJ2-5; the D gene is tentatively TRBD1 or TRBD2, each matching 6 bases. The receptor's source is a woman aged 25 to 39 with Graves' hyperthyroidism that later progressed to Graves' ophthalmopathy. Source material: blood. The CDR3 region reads CASSFGGPSETQYF. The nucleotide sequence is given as TGTGCCAGCAGTTTTGGGGGGCCGTCAGAGACCCAGTACTTC.